A selection of T cell receptor beta chains follows, all from one sample in a study of blood T cell repertoires in COVID-19. Libraries were prepared by immunoSEQ multiplex PCR; TCRdb keeps only in-frame clonotypes and omits some of them. This table has 250,000 to 350,000 clones, roughly 87% appearing once. Sequencing was done on a sample of peripheral blood. The receptor set was obtained from a man aged 18 to 30 with active or convalescent COVID-19. Each CDR3 is given with its conserved first and last residue. Each record gives: CDR3 length, V gene, clone size, D gene, J gene, CDR3 DNA, CDR3 protein. The D gene is left open where the match is weak. Only some rows state a clone size, as once, few, many or a class for expanded clones.

>13|TRBV6-5|.|TRBD2|TRBJ2-7
TGTGCCACTAAAGCGGGGGGGCTAAACGAGCAGTACTTC
CATKAGGLNEQYF
>15|TRBV7-9|.|.|TRBJ1-4
TGTGCCAGCAGCTTAGTGGCAGGGGAAAATGAAAAACTGTTTTTT
CASSLVAGENEKLFF
>15|TRBV2|.|TRBD1|TRBJ2-5
TGTGCCAGCAGTGCGGGACAGGCATTGGGGGAGACCCAGTACTTC
CASSAGQALGETQYF
>15|TRBV9|.|TRBD2|TRBJ2-2
TGTGCCAGCAGCGCGCGGGGGGCGGACACCGGGGAGCTGTTTTTT
CASSARGADTGELFF
>13|TRBV4-1|.|.|TRBJ2-1
TGCGCCAGCAGCCCTCTTGGGACTGATGAGCAGTTCTTC
CASSPLGTDEQFF
>14|TRBV6-4|.|.|TRBJ2-3
TGTGCCAGCAGTGACGGAGCGGGCACAGATACGCAGTATTTT
CASSDGAGTDTQYF
>16|TRBV9|.|.|TRBJ1-2
TGTGCCAGCAGCGTAGGGAAGGGGCCCTCCTTATATGGCTACACCTTC
CASSVGKGPSLYGYTF
>15|TRBV15|.|TRBD2|TRBJ2-7
TGTGCCACCAGCAACCCTGGGGGGGTCTCCTACGAGCAGTACTTC
CATSNPGGVSYEQYF
>13|TRBV4-2|.|TRBD1|TRBJ1-2
TGTGCCAGCAGTGACAGGGTCAACTATGGCTACACCTTC
CASSDRVNYGYTF
>15|TRBV11-2|.|.|TRBJ1-1
TGTGCCAGCAGCTTAGTTCGGGGTTGGAACACTGAAGCTTTCTTT
CASSLVRGWNTEAFF
>14|TRBV7-9|.|TRBD1|TRBJ2-5
TGTGCCAGCAGCTTAGCGACAGGGAAAGAGACCCAGTACTTC
CASSLATGKETQYF
>15|TRBV3-1/TRBV3-2|.|TRBD1|TRBJ1-1
TGTGCCAGCAGCCCGGACAGGGTACCGAACACTGAAGCTTTCTTT
CASSPDRVPNTEAFF
>12|TRBV2|.|.|TRBJ1-1
TGTGCCAGCAGTGCAACCAGCACTGAAGCTTTCTTT
CASSATSTEAFF
>13|TRBV18|.|.|TRBJ2-1
TGTGCCAGCTCACCAGAACTCGACAATGAGCAGTTCTTC
CASSPELDNEQFF
>15|TRBV7-2|.|.|TRBJ1-5
TGTGCCAGCAGCTTAGGGGGATGGGGGGGACAGCCCCAGCATTTT
CASSLGGWGGQPQHF
>14|TRBV7-2|few|.|TRBJ2-7
TGTGCCAGCAGCTTGGGTCGGGGGACTCACGAGCAGTACTTC
CASSLGRGTHEQYF
>15|TRBV2|.|TRBD1|TRBJ1-5
TGTGCCAGCACGGGACAGAAGTATAGCAATCAGCCCCAGCATTTT
CASTGQKYSNQPQHF